In this sample, the clone carrying this TCR beta chain turned up many times. Its cognate antigen is unknown. Trimming took off 6 bases at V and 9 bases at J, with 9 bases between the two ends. Germline V CDR1 and CDR2: MNHEY, SVGAGI. There are 11 residues in the CDR3. The data originate from a study of neurological immune-mediated disorders. Study-level points and caveats: CDR3 amino acid sequences found in expanded clones were never shared across subjects, suggesting private repertoires in all groups. HTLV-1-associated myelopathy ranked highest for TCR clonal expansion and multiple sclerosis lowest, beneath healthy controls.

5'RACE employing 10-nucleotide random UMIs yielded the cDNA. Every sequencing run gave over 170 million TCR-beta sequences, taken from 15-18 subjects. MiXCR was run by TCRdb on the 5' RACE reads, yielding one entry per CDR3 protein. The sample has about 80,000 distinct CDR3 sequences, over 4.5% seen once; the top ten hold 7.9%. Stated time point: longitudinal time-point 2. V and J are TRBV6-5 and TRBJ2-1, with D hard to call. The sequenced sample consisted of PBMCs. The sequence derives from a woman in her sixties or seventies with multiple sclerosis. This CDR3 reads CASRSAVEQFF. The CDR3 region has the DNA TGTGCCAGCAGGTCGGCGGTTGAGCAGTTCTTC.